The 15 T cell receptor beta chains listed next were all sequenced from one sample in a study of blood T cell repertoires in COVID-19. TCRdb's table, derived via immunoSEQ multiplex PCR, lists solely in-frame clones and lacks some. Of 150,000 to 200,000 clones listed, 75% to 85% are singletons. Input material: peripheral blood. These receptors were obtained from a woman aged 60-75 years with COVID-19, enrolled during active disease.

V is TRBV11-1 and J is TRBJ2-1; perhaps TRBD2 as D (6 bases). Germline-derived CDR1 and CDR2 are SGHAT and FQDESV (reference sequence). This CDR3 region has 15 residues. V was cut by 5 bases and J by 13 bases, with 24 bases left in between. The CDR3 reads CASSRRGTLSGPQFF. The DNA for the CDR3 is TGTGCCAGCAGCCGACGTGGAACCCTTAGCGGACCACAGTTCTTC.

This clone was found a few times. V is TRBV4-1 and J is TRBJ2-7, with 7 nucleotides matching TRBD1. The V gene's germline CDR1 is MGHRA and CDR2 YSYEKL. This CDR3 has 14 residues. The J segment lost 0 bases and the V segment lost 3 bases, leaving 2 bases of the junction unmatched. CDR3 sequence: CASSQTGSSYEQYF. CDR3 coding DNA: TGCGCCAGCAGCCAGACAGGGAGCTCCTACGAGCAGTACTTC.

This clone was observed a single time. The rearrangement uses TRBV9 and TRBJ1-3, with 8 bases aligning to TRBD1. Per germline, CDR1 SGDLS and CDR2 YYNGEE. This CDR3 comprises 16 residues. The V segment lost 0 bases and the J segment 0 bases; nucleotides outside the gene matches: 2. CDR3 coding DNA: TGTGCCAGCAGCGTAGGGACAGGGTTCTCTGGAAACACCATATATTTT. Amino acids: CASSVGTGFSGNTIYF.

This clone was counted a few times. The V call is TRBV19, the J call TRBJ2-5, with D maybe TRBD1 (7 bases). Germline assignment: CDR1 LNHDA and CDR2 SQIVND (reference sequence). This CDR3 region has 14 residues. V shed 5 bases and J shed 4 bases, with 14 bases lying between them. The CDR3, as DNA: TGTGCCAGTAGTGGGGGGAACAGGGGAGAGACCCAGTACTTC. Its protein product is CASSGGNRGETQYF.

This clone was seen a few times. The chain uses TRBV29-1 and TRBJ1-5; a possible D gene is TRBD1 (6 bases). Germline CDR1 is SQVTM and CDR2 is ANQGSEA. V dropped 4 bases and J dropped 6 bases, with 13 bases sitting between them. This CDR3 has 13 amino acids. Here the CDR3 reads CSVVYRDGQPQHF. Here the CDR3 DNA reads TGCAGCGTTGTGTACAGGGACGGTCAGCCCCAGCATTTT.

The chain employs TRBV9 and TRBJ2-1, with 12 positions matching TRBD2. The CDR3 covers 15 residues. Germline CDR1 and CDR2: SGDLS and YYNGEE. The V and J ends lost 3 bases and 9 bases, in that order; junction bases with no gene match: 7. CDR3 region: CASSGPSGGAGEQFF. The CDR3, as DNA: TGTGCCAGCAGCGGACCTAGCGGGGGGGCAGGTGAGCAGTTCTTC.

The chain uses TRBV27 and TRBJ2-3; 12 bases are shared with TRBD2. Germline-derived CDR1 and CDR2 are MNHEY and SMNVEV (reference sequence). Trimming cost V 1 base and J 4 bases; bases outside gene matches: 6. There are 17 residues in the CDR3. The CDR3 DNA reads TGTGCCAGCAGTTTATTTCCTAGCGGGAGGGCAGCAGATACGCAGTATTTT. Encoded protein: CASSLFPSGRAADTQYF.

As to this clone: The junction departs from germline at one end; a sequencing error may be responsible. The chain couples TRBV19 to TRBJ1-4; 9 bases line up with TRBD1. The CDR3 length is 13 residues. Germline assignment: CDR1 LNHDA and CDR2 SQIVND (reference sequence). CDR3 sequence reads: CASSPGQGRAMVF. The CDR3 coding sequence is TGTGCCAGTAGTCCCGGACAGGGGAGGGCGATGGTTTTT.

This clone was seen a few times. The chain joins TRBV5-4 to TRBJ2-3; D is unresolved. The V gene's germline CDR1 is SGHNT and CDR2 YYREEE (reference sequence). Trimming took off 2 bases at V and 3 bases at J, with 4 bases between the two ends. The CDR3 length is 12 residues. CDR3 residues: CASSFMTDTQYF. As DNA, the CDR3 is TGTGCCAGCAGCTTCATGACAGATACGCAGTATTTT.

This chain connects TRBV28 to TRBJ2-1, with D perhaps TRBD2 (6 bases). From germline, CDR1 is MDHEN and CDR2 SYDVKM. The CDR3 has 18 amino acids. V lost 2 bases and J lost 0, with 17 bases in between. The CDR3 coding sequence is TGTGCCAGCAGTTTAGGAGGAGGGAGGTCAAGCTCCTACAATGAGCAGTTCTTC. It is translated as CASSLGGGRSSSYNEQFF.

CDR3 coding DNA: TGTGCCAGCAGTCTGCAGGGAAGGAACACTGAAGCTTTCTTT. Encoded protein: CASSLQGRNTEAFF. V gene TRBV6-5 combines with J gene TRBJ1-1; a weak D match, TRBD1 (5 bases). Trimming removed 5 bases from V and 1 base from J, with 11 bases in between. There are 14 residues in the CDR3. Germline-derived CDR1 and CDR2 are MNHEY and SVGAGI.

The chain uses TRBV5-1 and TRBJ1-1; TRBD1 agrees at 10 bases. The germline gives CDR1 SGHRS, CDR2 YFSETQ. This CDR3 is 14 amino acids long. V shed 5 bases and J 4 bases; nucleotides not matched to a gene: 5. This CDR3 reads CASRKTGGGTEAFF. The CDR3 DNA reads TGCGCCAGCAGGAAGACAGGGGGCGGCACTGAAGCTTTCTTT.

The rearrangement uses TRBV19 and TRBJ1-5; D is uncertain. Germline CDR1 reads LNHDA; CDR2 reads SQIVND (reference sequence). V lost 5 bases, J lost 0 bases, and 8 bases lay in between. The CDR3 is made up of 14 amino acids. CDR3 nucleotide sequence: TGTGCCAGTAGTCCGGTAAATAGCAATCAGCCCCAGCATTTT. Translating it yields CASSPVNSNQPQHF. Supplemented by reference TRBV19 and TRBJ1-5, the full variable domain reads DGGITQSPKYLFRKEGQNVTLSCEQNLNHDAMYWYRQDPGQGLRLIYYSQIVNDFQKGDIAEGYSVSREKKESFPLTVTSAQKNPTAFYLCASSPVNSNQPQHFGDGTRLSIL.

The rearrangement uses TRBV11-2 and TRBJ1-6, with a weak D call TRBD1 (5 bases). Trimming took off 5 bases at V and 10 bases at J, with 18 bases between the two ends. The length of the CDR3 is 15 residues. Germline CDR1 is SGHAT and CDR2 is FQNNGV. CDR3 coding DNA: TGTGCCAGCAGCCCACGGACGGGGGACGAATCACCCCTCCACTTT. Translation gives CASSPRTGDESPLHF.

The chain has TRBV18 and TRBJ2-3; 10 nucleotides match TRBD2. Germline values: CDR1 KGHSH, CDR2 LQKENI. V lost 2 bases to trimming and J lost 0 bases; unmatched junction nucleotides: 8. CDR3 length equals 18 residues. This CDR3 is CASSPNPSSGRSTDTQYF. Written as DNA, the CDR3 is TGTGCCAGCTCACCAAATCCGTCTAGCGGGAGAAGCACAGATACGCAGTATTTT.